The clone carrying this T cell receptor (beta chain) was seen more than once but under ten times. Its antigen is unidentified. The sample is drawn from a study of blood T cells in healthy people across ages. Points from the study as a whole: Age showed a roughly linear inverse relationship with TCR beta diversity per million T cells.

Sample-barcoded 5' priming and a J-beta primer mix drove a second PCR of 7 to 11 cycles. TCRdb re-analysed the 5' RACE reads in MiXCR, keeping a single row per CDR3 protein. This sample has hundreds of thousands of distinct CDR3 sequences; less than 60% occur once, and the top ten carry 15% to 20%. V dropped 5 bases and J dropped 8; count of bases not matched to a gene: 10. This CDR3 contains 15 residues. The germline CDR1 and CDR2 sequences are SEHNR and FQNEAQ (reference sequence). This chain links TRBV7-9 with TRBJ1-4; 8 bases map to TRBD1. The sequenced material came from blood. This clonotype was obtained from an elderly man in good health. As DNA, the CDR3 is TGTGCCAGCAGCCAGACGACAGGGGAATACGAAAAACTGTTTTTT. Amino acids: CASSQTTGEYEKLFF.